This TCR beta chain was observed in a study of T cell responses to AZD1222 COVID-19 vaccine. With respect to this clone: What it binds is not known. Distinct nucleotide sequences in the sample also encode this CDR3.

Whole-study results and caveats: Most donors were white British, females outnumbered males, and clonal diversity was possibly underestimated. Nearly half of the spike-specific TCRs reportedly recognize variant regions that carry no mutations. Repertoire sampling occurred only after the peak T cell response.

Profiling relied on immunoSEQ multiplex PCR, and the TCRdb table lists in-frame clones only, not all of them. The profile covers 150,000 or so clones, with roughly 90% appearing a single time and about 5% taken by the ten largest. The CDR3 has 12 residues. V shed 0 bases and J shed 5 bases, with 4 bases lying between them. In germline, CDR1 is SGHNT, CDR2 YENEEA. The J gene is TRBJ2-5, the V gene TRBV11-3; D not resolved. The source is an adult in good health. The sample was peripheral blood, taken on day 0 of AZD1222 vaccination. The chain's CDR3 is CASSLDGETQYF. The CDR3 DNA is TGTGCCAGCAGCTTAGACGGGGAGACCCAGTACTTC.